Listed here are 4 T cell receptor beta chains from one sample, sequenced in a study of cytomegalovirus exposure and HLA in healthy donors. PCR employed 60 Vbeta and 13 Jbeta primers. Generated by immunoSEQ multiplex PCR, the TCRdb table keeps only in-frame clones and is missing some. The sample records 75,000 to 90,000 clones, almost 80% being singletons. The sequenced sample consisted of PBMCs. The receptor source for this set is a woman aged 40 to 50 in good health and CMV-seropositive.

CDR3 amino acids: CASSELRQRNTEAFF. CDR3 bases: TGTGCCAGCAGTGAACTGAGACAGAGGAACACTGAAGCTTTCTTT. V and J are TRBV2 and TRBJ1-1; D is possibly TRBD1 (5 bases). The CDR3 covers 15 residues. Deletions cut 2 bases from V and 1 base from J, with 11 bases between. In germline, CDR1 is SNHLY, CDR2 FYNNEI.

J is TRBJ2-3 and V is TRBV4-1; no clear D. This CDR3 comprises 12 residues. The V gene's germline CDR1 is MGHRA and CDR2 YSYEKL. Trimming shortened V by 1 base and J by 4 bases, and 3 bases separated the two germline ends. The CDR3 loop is CASSQASDTQYF. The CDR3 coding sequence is TGCGCCAGCAGCCAAGCTTCAGATACGCAGTATTTT.

The CDR3 is CASRGESSYEQYF. The CDR3 DNA reads TGTGCCAGTAGAGGGGAAAGCTCCTACGAGCAGTACTTC. This chain joins TRBV19 and TRBJ2-7; D might be TRBD1 (5 bases). Germline assignment: CDR1 LNHDA and CDR2 SQIVND (reference sequence). The CDR3 totals 13 residues. V lost 6 bases and J lost 0, with 9 bases in between.

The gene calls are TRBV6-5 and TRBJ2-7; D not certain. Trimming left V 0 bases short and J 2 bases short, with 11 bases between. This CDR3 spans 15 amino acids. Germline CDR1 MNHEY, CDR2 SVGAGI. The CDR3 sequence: CASSYSRLTTYEQYF. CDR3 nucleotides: TGTGCCAGCAGTTACTCGAGATTAACCACCTACGAGCAGTACTTC.